This T cell receptor (beta chain) was retrieved from a study of shared clonotypes between healthy human individuals. Looked up from germline, CDR1 is SGDLS and CDR2 is YYNGEE. The CDR3 runs 14 residues. V lost 7 bases to trimming and J lost 7 bases, with 18 bases between them. In the authors' workflow: ImmunoSEQ junction-only sequences lacked quality scores, so their filtering differed. Clones were read by immunoSEQ multiplex PCR, and TCRdb kept only the in-frame ones, dropping some. For V, J and clone size, that table is used; D and trimming come from the DNA. The table lists some 2 million clones, 90% to 95% of them singletons. All donors were healthy HIV-negative adults lacking recent acute infections or vaccinations.

The chain combines TRBV9 with TRBJ2-1; a weak D match, TRBD2 (6 bases). This clonotype was sampled from a young man in good health. Source material: naive CD4+ T cells sorted from blood. Subset defined: CD45RA+ positively selected. CDR3 sequence: CASSYRDWQNEQFF. CDR3 sequence (DNA): TGTGCCAGCTCCTACCGGGACTGGCAGAATGAGCAGTTCTTC.